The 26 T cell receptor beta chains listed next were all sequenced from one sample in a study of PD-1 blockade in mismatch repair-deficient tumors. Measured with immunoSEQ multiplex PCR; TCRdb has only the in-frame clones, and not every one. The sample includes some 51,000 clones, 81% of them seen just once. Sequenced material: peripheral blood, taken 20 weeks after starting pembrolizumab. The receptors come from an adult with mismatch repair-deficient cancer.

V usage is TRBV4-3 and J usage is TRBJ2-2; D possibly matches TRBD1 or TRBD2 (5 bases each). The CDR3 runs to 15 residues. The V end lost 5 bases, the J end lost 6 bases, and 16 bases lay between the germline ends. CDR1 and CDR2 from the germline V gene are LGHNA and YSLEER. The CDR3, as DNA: TGCGCCAGCAGCGCCGACAAACGGGGCGCCGGGGAGCTGTTTTTT. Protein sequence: CASSADKRGAGELFF.

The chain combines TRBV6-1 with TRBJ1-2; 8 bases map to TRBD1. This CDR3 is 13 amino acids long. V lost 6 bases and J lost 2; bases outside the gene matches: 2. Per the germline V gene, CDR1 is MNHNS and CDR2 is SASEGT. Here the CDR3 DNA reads TGTGCCAGCAGCTGGACAGGGAACTATGGCTACACCTTC. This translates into CASSWTGNYGYTF.

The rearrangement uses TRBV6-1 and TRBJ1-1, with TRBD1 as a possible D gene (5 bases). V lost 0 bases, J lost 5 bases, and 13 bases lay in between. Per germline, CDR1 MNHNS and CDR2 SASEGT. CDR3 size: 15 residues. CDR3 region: CASSEALGPGTEAFF. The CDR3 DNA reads TGTGCCAGCAGTGAAGCGCTGGGGCCGGGAACTGAAGCTTTCTTT.

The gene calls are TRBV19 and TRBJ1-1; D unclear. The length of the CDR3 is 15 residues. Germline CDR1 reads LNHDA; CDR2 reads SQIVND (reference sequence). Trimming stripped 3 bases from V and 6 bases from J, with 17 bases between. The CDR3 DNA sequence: TGTGCCAGTAGTATCCCCGGCGTTAGCCGCGCTGAAGCTTTCTTT. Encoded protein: CASSIPGVSRAEAFF.

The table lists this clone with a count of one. DNA for the CDR3: TGTGCCACCCGGAGGGACGGGAGGCCTTATAATGAGCAGTTCTTC. It encodes CATRRDGRPYNEQFF. This rearrangement joins TRBV6-1 to TRBJ2-1, with 7 positions matching TRBD2. With V trimmed by 10 bases and J by 7 bases, 16 bases remained unmatched. The CDR3 is 15 residues long. Germline assignment: CDR1 MNHNS and CDR2 SASEGT.

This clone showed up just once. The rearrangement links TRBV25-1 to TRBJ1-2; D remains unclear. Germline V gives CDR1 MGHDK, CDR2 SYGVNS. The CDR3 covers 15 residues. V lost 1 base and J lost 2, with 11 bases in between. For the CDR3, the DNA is TGTGCCAGCAGTGAATCCTCTGGTGCCAACTATGGCTACACCTTC. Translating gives CASSESSGANYGYTF.

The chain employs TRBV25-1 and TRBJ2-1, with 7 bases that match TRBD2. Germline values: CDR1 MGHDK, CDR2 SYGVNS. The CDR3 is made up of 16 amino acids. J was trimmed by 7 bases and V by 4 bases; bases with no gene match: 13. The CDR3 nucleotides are TGTGCCAGCAGTGGATTTGGTGGAGCGGGAAAGAATGAGCAGTTCTTC. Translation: CASSGFGGAGKNEQFF.

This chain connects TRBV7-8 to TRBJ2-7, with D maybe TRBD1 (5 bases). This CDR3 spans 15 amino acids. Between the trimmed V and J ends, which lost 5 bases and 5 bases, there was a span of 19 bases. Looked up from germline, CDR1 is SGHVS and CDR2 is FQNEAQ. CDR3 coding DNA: TGTGCCAGCAGCCCCCTAATAGGGGTAATAGACGAGCAGTACTTC. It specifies CASSPLIGVIDEQYF.

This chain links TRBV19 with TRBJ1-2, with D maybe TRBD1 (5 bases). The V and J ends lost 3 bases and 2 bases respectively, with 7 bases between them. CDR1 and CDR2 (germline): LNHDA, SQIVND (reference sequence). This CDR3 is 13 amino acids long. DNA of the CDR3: TGTGCCAGTAGTATTGAGGGGAACTATGGCTACACCTTC. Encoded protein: CASSIEGNYGYTF.

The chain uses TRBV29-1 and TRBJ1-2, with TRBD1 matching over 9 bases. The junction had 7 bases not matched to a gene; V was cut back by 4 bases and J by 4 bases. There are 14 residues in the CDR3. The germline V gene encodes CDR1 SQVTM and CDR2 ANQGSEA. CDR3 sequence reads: CSVGDRAFPYGYTF. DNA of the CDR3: TGCAGCGTTGGGGACAGGGCCTTTCCCTATGGCTACACCTTC.

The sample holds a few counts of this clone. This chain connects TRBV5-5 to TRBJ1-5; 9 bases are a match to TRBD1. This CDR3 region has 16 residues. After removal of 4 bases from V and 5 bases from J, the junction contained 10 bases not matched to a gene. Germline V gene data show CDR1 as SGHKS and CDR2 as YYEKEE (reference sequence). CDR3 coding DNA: TGTGCCAGCAGCCCTCTCCCGGGACAGGGCGATCAGCCCCAGCATTTT. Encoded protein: CASSPLPGQGDQPQHF.

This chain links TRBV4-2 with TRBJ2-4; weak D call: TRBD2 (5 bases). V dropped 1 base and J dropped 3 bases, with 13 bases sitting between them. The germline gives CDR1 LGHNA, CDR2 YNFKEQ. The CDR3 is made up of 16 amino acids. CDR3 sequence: CASSQVAGALKNIQYF. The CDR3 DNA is TGTGCCAGCAGCCAAGTTGCGGGCGCGCTCAAAAACATTCAGTACTTC.

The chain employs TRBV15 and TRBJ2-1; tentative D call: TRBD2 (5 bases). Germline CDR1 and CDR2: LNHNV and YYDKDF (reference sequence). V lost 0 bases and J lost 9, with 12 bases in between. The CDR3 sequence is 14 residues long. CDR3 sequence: CATSRDRRGGEQFF. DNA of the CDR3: TGTGCCACCAGCAGAGATAGGCGAGGAGGTGAGCAGTTCTTC.

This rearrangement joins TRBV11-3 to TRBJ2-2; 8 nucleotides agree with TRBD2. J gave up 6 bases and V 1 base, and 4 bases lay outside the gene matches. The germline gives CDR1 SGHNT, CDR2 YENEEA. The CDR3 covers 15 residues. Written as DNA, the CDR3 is TGTGCCAGCAGCTTAGGTAGCGGGATGGCCGGGGAGCTGTTTTTT. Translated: CASSLGSGMAGELFF. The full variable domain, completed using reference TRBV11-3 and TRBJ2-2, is EAGVVQSPRYKIIEKKQPVAFWCNPISGHNTLYWYLQNLGQGPELLIRYENEEAVDDSQLPKDRFSAERLKGVDSTLKIQPAELGDSAVYLCASSLGSGMAGELFFGEGSRLTVL.

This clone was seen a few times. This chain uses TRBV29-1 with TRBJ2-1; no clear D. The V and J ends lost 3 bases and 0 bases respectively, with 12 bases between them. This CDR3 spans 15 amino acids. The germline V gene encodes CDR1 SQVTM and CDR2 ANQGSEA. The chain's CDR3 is CSVDVGMSSYNEQFF. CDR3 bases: TGCAGCGTTGACGTGGGGATGAGCTCCTACAATGAGCAGTTCTTC.

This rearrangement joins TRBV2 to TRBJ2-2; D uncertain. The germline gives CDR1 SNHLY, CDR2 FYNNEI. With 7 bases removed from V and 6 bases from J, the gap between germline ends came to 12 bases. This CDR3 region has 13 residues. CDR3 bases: TGTGCCAGCATTCCCTTCTTGGCCGGGGAGCTGTTTTTT. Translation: CASIPFLAGELFF.

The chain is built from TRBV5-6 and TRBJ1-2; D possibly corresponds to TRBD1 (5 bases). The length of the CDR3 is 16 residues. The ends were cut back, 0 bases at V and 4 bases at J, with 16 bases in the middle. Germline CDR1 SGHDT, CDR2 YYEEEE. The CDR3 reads CASSLGVQGTIYGYTF. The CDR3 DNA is TGTGCCAGCAGCTTGGGGGTTCAGGGAACCATCTATGGCTACACCTTC.

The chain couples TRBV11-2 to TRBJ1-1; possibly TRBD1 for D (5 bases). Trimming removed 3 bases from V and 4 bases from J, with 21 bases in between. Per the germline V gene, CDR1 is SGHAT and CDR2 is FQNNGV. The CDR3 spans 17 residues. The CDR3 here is CASSLGQGSFVVTEAFF. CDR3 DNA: TGTGCCAGCAGCTTGGGTCAGGGAAGTTTTGTCGTCACTGAAGCTTTCTTT.

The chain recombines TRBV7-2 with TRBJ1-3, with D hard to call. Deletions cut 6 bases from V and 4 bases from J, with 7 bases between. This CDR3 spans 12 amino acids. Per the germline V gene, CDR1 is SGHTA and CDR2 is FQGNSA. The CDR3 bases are TGTGCCAGCAGTCCTGGGGGAAACACCATATATTTT. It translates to CASSPGGNTIYF. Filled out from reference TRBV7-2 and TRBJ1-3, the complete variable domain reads GAGVSQSPSNKVTEKGKDVELRCDPISGHTALYWYRQSLGQGLEFLIYFQGNSAPDKSGLPSDRFSAERTGGSVSTLTIQRTQQEDSAVYLCASSPGGNTIYFGEGSWLTVV.

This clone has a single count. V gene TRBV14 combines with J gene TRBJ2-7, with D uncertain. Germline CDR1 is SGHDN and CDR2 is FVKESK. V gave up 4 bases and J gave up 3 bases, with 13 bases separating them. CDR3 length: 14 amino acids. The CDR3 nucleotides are TGTGCCAGCAGCCCCCGTGGGTACTACTACGAGCAGTACTTC. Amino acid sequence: CASSPRGYYYEQYF.

CDR3 protein: CASLQGAGNTIYF. CDR3 coding DNA: TGTGCCAGTCTTCAGGGGGCAGGAAACACCATATATTTT. The rearrangement links TRBV19 to TRBJ1-3; 8 nucleotides align to TRBD1. CDR3 length: 13 residues. Germline V gene lookup returns CDR1 LNHDA and CDR2 SQIVND (reference sequence). Losses at the gene ends were 8 bases for V and 4 bases for J; bases not matched to a gene: 4.

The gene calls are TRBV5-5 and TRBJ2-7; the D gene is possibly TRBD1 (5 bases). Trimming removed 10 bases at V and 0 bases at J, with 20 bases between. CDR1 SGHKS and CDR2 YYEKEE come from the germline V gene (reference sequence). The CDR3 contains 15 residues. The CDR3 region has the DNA TGTGCCGCCCAAAGGGGCACAGGCAGCTCCTACGAGCAGTACTTC. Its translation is CAAQRGTGSSYEQYF.

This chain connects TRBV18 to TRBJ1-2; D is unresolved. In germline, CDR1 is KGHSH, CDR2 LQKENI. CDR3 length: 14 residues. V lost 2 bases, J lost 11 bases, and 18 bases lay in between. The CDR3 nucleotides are TGTGCCAGCTCACCAACACAGTCCGACTCTGGGTACACCTTC. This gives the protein CASSPTQSDSGYTF.

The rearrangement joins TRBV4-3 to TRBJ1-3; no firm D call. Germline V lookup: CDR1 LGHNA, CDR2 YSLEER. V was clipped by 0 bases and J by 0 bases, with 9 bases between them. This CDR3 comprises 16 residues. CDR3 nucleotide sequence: TGCGCCAGCAGCCAAGATCGTGAAAGCTCTGGAAACACCATATATTTT. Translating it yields CASSQDRESSGNTIYF.

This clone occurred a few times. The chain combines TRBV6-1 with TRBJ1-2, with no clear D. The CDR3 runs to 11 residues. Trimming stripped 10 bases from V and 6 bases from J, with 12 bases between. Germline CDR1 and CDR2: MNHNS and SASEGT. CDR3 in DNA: TGTGCCACTTACGGGTCTAATGGCTACACCTTC. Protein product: CATYGSNGYTF.

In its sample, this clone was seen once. For the CDR3, the DNA is TGTGCCAGCAGCTCGACCGAGACAGCCGGGGAGCTGTTTTTT. Protein product: CASSSTETAGELFF. The chain links TRBV7-2 to TRBJ2-2; a possible D gene is TRBD1 (5 bases). The CDR3 totals 14 residues. The germline V and J ends were trimmed by 4 bases and 6 bases, with 12 bases remaining between them. CDR1 and CDR2 from the germline V gene are SGHTA and FQGNSA.